Listed below are T cell receptor beta chains from one sample, sequenced in a study of T cell repertoires in cytomegalovirus infection. TCRdb independently ran MiXCR on the reads; one entry per CDR3 protein. Among more than 650,000 distinct CDR3 sequences listed, less than 40% were seen once. Sample: PBMCs. These TCRs come from a human donor in good health (CMV status not recorded). Some clones in this sample may be carry-over from other donors' samples. The conserved cysteine and the conserved F or W are not part of the CDR3 here.

CDR3: ATRRRDSDTEAF; V: TRBV10-3
CDR3: ASSVGLAGGFVSYEQY; V: TRBV7-6
CDR3: ASSESTGIAQPQH; V: TRBV7-8
CDR3: ASSLYDRQAETQY; V: TRBV5-8
CDR3: SASTSGEPDTQY; V: TRBV20-1
CDR3: SVGQATLDEQY; V: TRBV29-1
CDR3: ASSHQDLREGTQY; V: TRBV4-2
CDR3: ASSATGGDQPQH; V: TRBV28
CDR3: AYLAGELPTDTQY; V: TRBV6-1
CDR3: ASSLRVDYGYT; V: TRBV27
CDR3: SARAGQGRNQPQH; V: TRBV20-1
CDR3: ASSSSHKYNEQF; V: TRBV7-2
CDR3: ASSTYGQGFYNEQF; V: TRBV6-2/TRBV6-3
CDR3: ASSLVNAGAYEQY; V: TRBV7-9
CDR3: ASSQDLVTEAF; V: TRBV4-1
CDR3: ASILRTGLGKELAFNEQY; V: TRBV25-1
CDR3: ASSNKEGQPNQPQH; V: TRBV7-8
CDR3: ASSISDTGELF; V: TRBV19
CDR3: ASSRNSGRAADTQY; V: TRBV4-2
CDR3: SLRSGRAGSYNEQF; V: TRBV29-1
CDR3: ASSPERAISYEQY; V: TRBV7-2
CDR3: ASTAQGLSYEQY; V: TRBV5-5
CDR3: SARDLQGAYNEQF; V: TRBV20-1
CDR3: ASSTLPGNNQPQH; V: TRBV5-1
CDR3: ASSLAIGQF; V: TRBV6-1
CDR3: ASSLRRDRVHNEQF; V: TRBV7-8
CDR3: ASSEGPKHYEQY; V: TRBV10-2
CDR3: ASSPQFGNQPQH; V: TRBV18
CDR3: ASSGTGGFQPQH; V: TRBV28
CDR3: ASSLVRGTNGELF; V: TRBV7-8
CDR3: ASSSSGTESSYNEQF; V: TRBV28
CDR3: AISGRLAGPLGGEQY; V: TRBV10-3
CDR3: ASSPTPQSYNEQF; V: TRBV7-2
CDR3: ASSLGDPLSNEQF; V: TRBV5-6
CDR3: ASSLDTGSSYEQY; V: TRBV6-5
CDR3: ASSFGGYDGYT; V: TRBV28
CDR3: ASSLRDRGHRSSYNEQF; V: TRBV12-3/TRBV12-4
CDR3: ATSEGRVHSPLH; V: TRBV24-1
CDR3: ASSLGAGEASYNEQF; V: TRBV28
CDR3: ASSSLGAGDQPQH; V: TRBV28
CDR3: ASSEYRILS; V: TRBV25-1
CDR3: ASSRPLRRAGNTIY; V: TRBV28
CDR3: ASSLIREGDTEAF; V: TRBV28
CDR3: ASSELEQGGTDTQY; V: TRBV2
CDR3: ASRHARNNSPRH; V: TRBV6-1
CDR3: ASSLVAMTHSTLNQPQH; V: TRBV7-2
CDR3: SASTGTSEYYEQY; V: TRBV20-1
CDR3: ASSMVENTGELF; V: TRBV19
CDR3: ASSLFGAYEQY; V: TRBV5-1
CDR3: ASSFWTDQREGLTTDTQY; V: TRBV28
CDR3: ASSLDPRKTNYGYT; V: TRBV5-4
CDR3: ASSLGTSTYEQY; V: TRBV7-6
CDR3: ASSIEQGGSGGENTGELF; V: TRBV19
CDR3: ASGKRVVYNEQF; V: TRBV7-2
CDR3: ASSFATYEQY; V: TRBV12-3/TRBV12-4
CDR3: ASRRRDSVFDTQY; V: TRBV6-2/TRBV6-3
CDR3: AITQWKTEAF; V: TRBV7-9